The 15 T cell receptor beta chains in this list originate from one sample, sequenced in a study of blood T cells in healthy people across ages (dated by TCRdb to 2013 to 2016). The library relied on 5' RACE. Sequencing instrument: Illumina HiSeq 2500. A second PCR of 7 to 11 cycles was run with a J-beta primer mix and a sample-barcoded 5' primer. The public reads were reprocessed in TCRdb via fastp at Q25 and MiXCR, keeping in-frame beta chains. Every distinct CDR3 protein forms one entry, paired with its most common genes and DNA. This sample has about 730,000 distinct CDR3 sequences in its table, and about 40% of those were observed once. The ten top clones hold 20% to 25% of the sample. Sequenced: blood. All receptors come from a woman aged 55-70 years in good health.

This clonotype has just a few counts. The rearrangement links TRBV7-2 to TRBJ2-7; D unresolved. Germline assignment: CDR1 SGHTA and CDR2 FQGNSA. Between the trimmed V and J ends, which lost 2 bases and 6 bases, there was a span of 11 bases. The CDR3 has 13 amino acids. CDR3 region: CASSLPQTREQYF. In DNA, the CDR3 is TGTGCCAGCAGCTTACCACAAACGCGCGAGCAGTACTTC.

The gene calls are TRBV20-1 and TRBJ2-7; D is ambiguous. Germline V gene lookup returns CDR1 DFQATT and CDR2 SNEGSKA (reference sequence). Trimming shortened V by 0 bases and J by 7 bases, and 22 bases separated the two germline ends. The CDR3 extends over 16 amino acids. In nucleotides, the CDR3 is TGCAGTGCTAGAGAGGCAGGAAATCCACTTTACAATGAGCAGTACTTC. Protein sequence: CSAREAGNPLYNEQYF.

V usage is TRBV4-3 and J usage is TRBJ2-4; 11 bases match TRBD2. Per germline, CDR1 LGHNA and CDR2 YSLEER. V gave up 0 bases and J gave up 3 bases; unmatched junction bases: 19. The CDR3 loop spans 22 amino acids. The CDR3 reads CASSQDRFQLAGDVKGKNIQYF. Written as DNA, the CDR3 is TGCGCCAGCAGCCAAGATCGTTTCCAACTAGCGGGAGATGTGAAAGGCAAAAACATTCAGTACTTC.

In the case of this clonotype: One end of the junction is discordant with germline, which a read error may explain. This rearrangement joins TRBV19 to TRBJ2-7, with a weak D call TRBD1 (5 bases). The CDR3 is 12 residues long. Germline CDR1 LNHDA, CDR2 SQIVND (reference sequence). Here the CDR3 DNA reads TGTGCCACCAGGATGCAGGGATACGGGCAGTACTTC. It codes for CATRMQGYGQYF. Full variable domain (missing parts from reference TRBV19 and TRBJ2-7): DGGITQSPKYLFRKEGQNVTLSCEQNLNHDAMYWYRQDPGQGLRLIYYSQIVNDFQKGDIAEGYSVSREKKESFPLTVTSAQKNPTAFYLCATRMQGYGQYFGPGTRLTVT.

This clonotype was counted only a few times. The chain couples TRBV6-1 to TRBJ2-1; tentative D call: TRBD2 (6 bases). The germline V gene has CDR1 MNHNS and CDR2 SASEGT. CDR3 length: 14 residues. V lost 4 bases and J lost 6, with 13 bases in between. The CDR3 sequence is CASSGGEVSNEQFF. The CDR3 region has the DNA TGTGCCAGCAGTGGGGGGGAGGTGAGCAATGAGCAGTTCTTC.

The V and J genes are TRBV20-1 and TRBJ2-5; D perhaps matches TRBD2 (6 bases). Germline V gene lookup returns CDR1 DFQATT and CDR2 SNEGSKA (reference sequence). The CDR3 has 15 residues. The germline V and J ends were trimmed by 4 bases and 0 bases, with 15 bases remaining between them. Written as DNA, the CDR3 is TGCAGTGCTACTGATATCGGGGGTTACCAAGAGACCCAGTACTTC. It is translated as CSATDIGGYQETQYF.

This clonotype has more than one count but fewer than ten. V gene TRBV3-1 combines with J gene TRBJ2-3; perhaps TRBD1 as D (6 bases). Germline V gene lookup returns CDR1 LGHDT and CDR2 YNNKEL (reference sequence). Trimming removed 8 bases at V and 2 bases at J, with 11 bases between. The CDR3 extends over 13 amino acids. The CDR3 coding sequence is TGTGCCAGCCGGGACACCAACACAGATACGCAGTATTTT. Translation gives CASRDTNTDTQYF.

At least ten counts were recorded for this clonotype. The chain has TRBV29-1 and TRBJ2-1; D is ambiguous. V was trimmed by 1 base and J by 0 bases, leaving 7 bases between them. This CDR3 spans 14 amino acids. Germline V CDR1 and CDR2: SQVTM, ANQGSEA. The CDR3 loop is CSVEASGSYNEQFF. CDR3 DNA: TGCAGCGTTGAAGCTTCTGGCTCCTACAATGAGCAGTTCTTC.

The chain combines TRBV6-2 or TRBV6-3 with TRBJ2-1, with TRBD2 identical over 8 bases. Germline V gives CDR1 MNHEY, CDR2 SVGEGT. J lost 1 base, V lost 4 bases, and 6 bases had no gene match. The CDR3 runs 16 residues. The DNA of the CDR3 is TGTGCCAGCAGTTCCCTCGTAGCGGGGTCCTACAATGAGCAGTTCTTC. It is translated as CASSSLVAGSYNEQFF.

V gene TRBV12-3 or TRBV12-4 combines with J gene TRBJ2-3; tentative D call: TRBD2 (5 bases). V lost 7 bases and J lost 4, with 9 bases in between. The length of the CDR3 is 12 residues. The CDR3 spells CASNRGPDTQYF. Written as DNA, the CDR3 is TGTGCCAGCAACCGAGGGCCAGATACGCAGTATTTT.

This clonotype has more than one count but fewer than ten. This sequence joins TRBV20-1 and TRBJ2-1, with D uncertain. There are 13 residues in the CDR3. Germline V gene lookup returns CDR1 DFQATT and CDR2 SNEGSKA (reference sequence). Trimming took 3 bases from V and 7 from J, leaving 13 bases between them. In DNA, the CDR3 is TGCAGTGCTAGGCTAAACTACGGGAATGAGCAGTTCTTC. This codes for CSARLNYGNEQFF.

Here the CDR3 reads CASSDGRDTEAFF. The CDR3 coding sequence is TGTGCCAGCAGTGATGGTCGGGACACTGAAGCTTTCTTT. The chain recombines TRBV25-1 with TRBJ1-1, with D unresolved. The CDR3 is 13 residues long. V was trimmed by 3 bases and J by 3 bases, leaving 8 bases between them. Looked up from germline, CDR1 is MGHDK and CDR2 is SYGVNS.

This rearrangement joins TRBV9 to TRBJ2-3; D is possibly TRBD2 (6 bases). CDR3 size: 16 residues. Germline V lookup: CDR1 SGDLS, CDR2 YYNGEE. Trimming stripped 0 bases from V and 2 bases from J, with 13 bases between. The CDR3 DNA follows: TGTGCCAGCAGCGTAGGAGTGGGACTCCACACAGATACGCAGTATTTT. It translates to CASSVGVGLHTDTQYF.

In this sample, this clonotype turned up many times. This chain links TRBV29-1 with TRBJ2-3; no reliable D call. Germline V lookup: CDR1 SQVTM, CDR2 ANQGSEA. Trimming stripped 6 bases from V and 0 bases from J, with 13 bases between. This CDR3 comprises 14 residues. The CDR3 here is CSVRVGFSTDTQYF. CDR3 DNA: TGCAGCGTCCGAGTAGGGTTCAGCACAGATACGCAGTATTTT.

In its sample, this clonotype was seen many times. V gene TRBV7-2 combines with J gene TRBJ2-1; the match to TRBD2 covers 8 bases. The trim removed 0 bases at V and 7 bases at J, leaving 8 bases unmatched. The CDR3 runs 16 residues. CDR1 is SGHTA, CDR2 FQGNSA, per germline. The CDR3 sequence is CASSLAGTRNQNEQFF. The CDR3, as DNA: TGTGCCAGCAGCTTAGCAGGGACTAGGAATCAAAATGAGCAGTTCTTC.